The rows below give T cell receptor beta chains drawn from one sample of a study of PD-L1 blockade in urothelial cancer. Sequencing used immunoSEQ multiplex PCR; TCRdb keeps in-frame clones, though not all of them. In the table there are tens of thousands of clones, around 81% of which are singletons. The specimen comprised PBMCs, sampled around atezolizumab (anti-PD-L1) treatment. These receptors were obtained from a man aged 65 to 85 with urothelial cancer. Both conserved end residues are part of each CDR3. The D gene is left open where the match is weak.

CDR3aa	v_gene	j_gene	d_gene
CASSPRQHNYGYTF	TRBV4-2	TRBJ1-2	.
CASSDALQGNTEAFF	TRBV27	TRBJ1-1	.
CASSQQLRGGRNFTDTQYF	TRBV5-1	TRBJ2-3	.
CASSKGDRVQSYNEQFF	TRBV21-1	TRBJ2-1	.
CASSLSSGRATDTQYF	TRBV7-9	TRBJ2-3	TRBD2
CASSSVVGTDTQYF	TRBV11-2	TRBJ2-3	.
CAIRKSSGRSDEQYF	TRBV10-3	TRBJ2-7	TRBD2
CAWSPSGSRDTQYF	TRBV30	TRBJ2-3	TRBD2
CASTLSRESGNTIYF	TRBV19	TRBJ1-3	.
CAISESDSGEQFF	TRBV10-3	TRBJ2-1	.